The 22 T cell receptor beta chains listed next were all sequenced from one sample in a study of shared clonotypes between healthy human individuals. This table comes from immunoSEQ multiplex PCR, and its TCRdb copy is limited to in-frame clones, with some not included. The table shows around 1,900,000 clones, with just under 95% occurring only once. Naive CD8 cells lacked CD45RO and underwent positive selection for CCR7, leaving out terminally differentiated effector memory CD45RA+ cells. The specimen was naive CD8+ T cells from PBMCs. Receptors originate from a man younger than 35 in good health. Some clones in this sample may be carry-over from other donors' samples.

In its sample, this clone was seen a few times. The rearrangement links TRBV14 to TRBJ1-5; D gene uncertain. V shed 6 bases and J shed 7 bases, with 10 bases lying between them. Looked up from germline, CDR1 is SGHDN and CDR2 is FVKESK. There are 12 residues in the CDR3. The CDR3 nucleotides are TGTGCCAGCAGTGACTGGGGACAGCCCCAGCATTTT. It translates to CASSDWGQPQHF.

The J gene is TRBJ1-1, the V gene TRBV6-5, with D unresolved. V lost 6 bases, J lost 1 base, and 12 bases lay in between. This CDR3 is built from 14 residues. Germline V CDR1 and CDR2: MNHEY, SVGAGI. CDR3 nucleotides: TGTGCCAGCAGAACGGTCACAGAGAACACTGAAGCTTTCTTT. It codes for CASRTVTENTEAFF.

The table lists this clone with a count of one. The chain combines TRBV20-1 with TRBJ2-5; D gene uncertain. Between the trimmed V and J ends, which lost 5 bases and 4 bases, there was a span of 2 bases. The CDR3 has 9 amino acids. Germline V gives CDR1 DFQATT, CDR2 SNEGSKA (reference sequence). Here the CDR3 reads CSALETQYF. The CDR3 nucleotides read TGCAGTGCTCTAGAGACCCAGTACTTC.

V usage is TRBV5-1 and J usage is TRBJ2-1, with 10 bases lining up with TRBD1. The CDR3 loop spans 14 amino acids. Germline CDR1 SGHRS, CDR2 YFSETQ. V gave up 5 bases and J gave up 4 bases; unmatched junction bases: 3. The CDR3 DNA follows: TGCGCCAGCAGGGGGACAGGGGTGTACAATGAGCAGTTCTTC. It yields the protein CASRGTGVYNEQFF.

In the case of this clone: The same CDR3 also results from other DNA sequences found in this sample. CDR3 sequence reads: CASSLTGAEQYF. The CDR3 bases are TGTGCCAGCAGTCTAACAGGCGCGGAGCAGTACTTC. This sequence joins TRBV27 and TRBJ2-7; a possible D gene is TRBD1 (5 bases). V gave up 5 bases and J gave up 7 bases, with 12 bases separating them. Germline-derived CDR1 and CDR2 are MNHEY and SMNVEV (reference sequence). This CDR3 region has 12 residues.

The chain is built from TRBV4-1 and TRBJ2-7; D is possibly TRBD1 or TRBD2 (7 bases each). The ends were cut back, 5 bases at V and 7 bases at J, with 18 bases in the middle. This CDR3 spans 14 amino acids. CDR1 and CDR2 (germline): MGHRA, YSYEKL. DNA for the CDR3: TGCGCCAGCAGCTCTGACAGGGTCGGGGGGGAGCAGTACTTC. Encoded protein: CASSSDRVGGEQYF.

The chain carries TRBV2 and TRBJ1-3; D is unresolved. The V gene's germline CDR1 is SNHLY and CDR2 FYNNEI. V was shortened by 7 bases and J by 1 base, with 14 bases between the two germline ends. The CDR3 is 15 amino acids. The CDR3 DNA reads TGTGCCAGCACCAACTCTCGCTGGTCTGGAAACACCATATATTTT. Residues: CASTNSRWSGNTIYF.

The chain has TRBV11-2 and TRBJ2-7; the D gene is possibly TRBD2 (6 bases). CDR1 and CDR2 (germline): SGHAT, FQNNGV. The V gene lost 6 bases and the J gene lost 5 bases, with 20 bases spanning the gap. This CDR3 contains 15 residues. The CDR3 is CASSSPPAAGNEQYF. CDR3 DNA sequence: TGTGCCAGCAGTTCCCCCCCAGCCGCGGGGAACGAGCAGTACTTC.

The gene calls are TRBV2 and TRBJ2-1; D gene uncertain. Germline lookup yields CDR1 SNHLY and CDR2 FYNNEI. V was shortened by 6 bases and J by 11 bases, with 23 bases between the two germline ends. The CDR3 is 15 amino acids. In DNA, the CDR3 is TGTGCCAGCAGGGATCCACCGGGCCACCAACCCAAGCAGTTCTTC. It specifies CASRDPPGHQPKQFF.

V is TRBV9 and J is TRBJ2-2; no definite D call. CDR1 is SGDLS and CDR2 is YYNGEE in the germline V gene. V gave up 0 bases and J gave up 0 bases, with 15 bases separating them. This CDR3 has 18 amino acids. This CDR3 reads CASSVGLVQPANTGELFF. The CDR3 nucleotides are TGTGCCAGCAGCGTAGGATTAGTGCAGCCGGCGAACACCGGGGAGCTGTTTTTT.

The chain has TRBV9 and TRBJ2-7, with 9 bases that match TRBD1. CDR1 is SGDLS, CDR2 YYNGEE, per germline. V was clipped by 3 bases and J by 3 bases; unmatched bases: 10. CDR3 size: 16 residues. The CDR3 DNA sequence: TGTGCCAGCAGCGGAGGCGTGGGACAGGGACACTACGAGCAGTACTTC. The encoded protein is CASSGGVGQGHYEQYF.

A word on this clone: The sample has other DNA sequences that encode this CDR3 too. The rearrangement links TRBV28 to TRBJ1-1; D not resolved. This CDR3 has 14 residues. Per the germline V gene, CDR1 is MDHEN and CDR2 is SYDVKM. Trimming removed 5 bases from V and 1 base from J, with 11 bases in between. CDR3 amino acids: CASSLGTRNTEAFF. CDR3 nucleotide sequence: TGTGCCAGCAGTCTCGGAACCCGGAACACTGAAGCTTTCTTT.

The chain combines TRBV28 with TRBJ2-5; D remains unclear. The CDR3 contains 12 residues. The germline V gene encodes CDR1 MDHEN and CDR2 SYDVKM. V was shortened by 3 bases and J by 7 bases, with 9 bases between the two germline ends. This CDR3 is CASSFRPGTQYF. CDR3 sequence (DNA): TGTGCCAGCAGTTTCCGCCCCGGGACCCAGTACTTC.

As concerns this clone: Different DNA sequences within this sample yield the same CDR3. This chain joins TRBV27 and TRBJ1-5; TRBD1 aligns across 10 bases. V dropped 5 bases and J dropped 4; count of bases not matched to a gene: 2. The CDR3 has 14 residues. Germline CDR1 MNHEY, CDR2 SMNVEV (reference sequence). CDR3 nucleotides: TGTGCCAGCAGTGTGGACAGGGGGAATCAGCCCCAGCATTTT. This sequence encodes CASSVDRGNQPQHF.

This clone was recorded only once. This rearrangement joins TRBV27 to TRBJ1-2, with D possibly TRBD1 on 5 matching bases. The germline gives CDR1 MNHEY, CDR2 SMNVEV (reference sequence). The CDR3 spans 15 residues. The V end lost 4 bases, the J end lost 3 bases, and 15 bases lay between the germline ends. CDR3 protein: CASSSAAGWYYGYTF. CDR3 coding DNA: TGTGCCAGCAGTTCTGCGGCAGGGTGGTACTATGGCTACACCTTC.

This clone is a singleton in its sample. The gene calls are TRBV27 and TRBJ2-2; D gene uncertain. The V end was cut by 1 base, the J end by 8 bases, with 20 bases between. The CDR3 sequence is 17 residues long. Germline values: CDR1 MNHEY, CDR2 SMNVEV (reference sequence). CDR3 sequence: CASSLLGQAHLFGELFF. The CDR3 coding sequence is TGTGCCAGCAGTTTATTGGGCCAGGCCCATCTTTTTGGGGAGCTGTTTTTT.

The chain is built from TRBV2 and TRBJ1-1; possibly TRBD1 for D (5 bases). The length of the CDR3 is 14 residues. Looked up from germline, CDR1 is SNHLY and CDR2 is FYNNEI. Trimming pared 7 bases from V and 1 base from J, leaving 13 bases between. Here the CDR3 reads CASTLAGANTEAFF. The CDR3 DNA reads as TGTGCCAGCACCTTAGCCGGGGCGAACACTGAAGCTTTCTTT.

The table lists this clone with a count of one. V gene TRBV29-1 combines with J gene TRBJ2-1, with 8 bases matching TRBD2. CDR1 is SQVTM and CDR2 is ANQGSEA in the germline V gene. This CDR3 has 14 amino acids. V gave up 7 bases and J gave up 8 bases; unmatched junction bases: 13. This CDR3 reads CSGEGLDILDEQFF. DNA of the CDR3: TGCAGCGGAGAGGGACTAGACATCCTGGATGAGCAGTTCTTC.

The chain is built from TRBV7-2 and TRBJ2-1; D might be TRBD2 (7 bases). Germline assignment: CDR1 SGHTA and CDR2 FQGNSA. This CDR3 is 15 amino acids long. V was shortened by 8 bases and J by 4 bases, with 18 bases between the two germline ends. CDR3 residues: CASFGGSGIYNEQFF. Written as DNA, the CDR3 is TGTGCCAGCTTCGGGGGCAGCGGGATATACAATGAGCAGTTCTTC.

The V call is TRBV4-1, the J call TRBJ2-5; the D gene is possibly TRBD1 (6 bases). TRBJ2-7 matches the DNA end more closely, so the J call is doubtful. Germline V gives CDR1 MGHRA, CDR2 YSYEKL. This CDR3 is 14 amino acids long. CDR3 sequence: CASSQDQGSYEQYF. The DNA for the CDR3 is TGCGCCAGCAGCCAAGATCAGGGGAGTTACGAGCAGTACTTC.

Comment on this clone: This CDR3 is also generated by other DNA sequences in the sample. The CDR3 DNA sequence: TGTGCCAGCAGCTTAACCGGGACAGGGGGCACTGAAGCTTTCTTT. Translation gives CASSLTGTGGTEAFF. The V gene is TRBV7-8, the J gene TRBJ1-1, with 11 bases lining up with TRBD1. Germline loops: CDR1 SGHVS, CDR2 FQNEAQ. The V gene end was trimmed by 2 bases and the J gene end by 4 bases; junction bases not matched to a gene: 3. The CDR3 is 15 residues long.

The chain links TRBV18 to TRBJ2-2; D unclear. The CDR3 has 13 amino acids. V was pared by 0 bases and J by 5 bases, with 4 bases between. Germline lookup yields CDR1 KGHSH and CDR2 LQKENI. The CDR3 region is CASSPPITGELFF. The CDR3, as DNA: TGTGCCAGCTCACCACCGATTACCGGGGAGCTGTTTTTT.